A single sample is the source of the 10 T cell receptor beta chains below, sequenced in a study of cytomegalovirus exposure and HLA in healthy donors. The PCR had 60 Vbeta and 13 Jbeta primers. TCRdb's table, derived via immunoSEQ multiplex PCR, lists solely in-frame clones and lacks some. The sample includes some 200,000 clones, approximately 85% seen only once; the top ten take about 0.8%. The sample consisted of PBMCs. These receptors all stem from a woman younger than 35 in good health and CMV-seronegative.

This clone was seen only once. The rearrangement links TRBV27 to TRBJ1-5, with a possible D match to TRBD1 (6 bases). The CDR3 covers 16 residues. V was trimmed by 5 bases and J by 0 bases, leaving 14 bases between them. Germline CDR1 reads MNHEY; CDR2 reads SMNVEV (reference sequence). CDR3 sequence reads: CASSPTPQGSNQPQHF. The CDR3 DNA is TGTGCCAGCAGTCCGACCCCACAGGGTAGCAATCAGCCCCAGCATTTT.

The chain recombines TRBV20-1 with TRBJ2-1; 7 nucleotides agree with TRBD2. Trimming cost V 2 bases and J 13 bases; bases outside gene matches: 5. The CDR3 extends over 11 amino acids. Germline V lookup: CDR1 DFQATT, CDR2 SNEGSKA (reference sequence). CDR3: CSARSSGDQFF. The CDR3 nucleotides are TGCAGTGCTAGATCGAGCGGGGACCAGTTCTTC.

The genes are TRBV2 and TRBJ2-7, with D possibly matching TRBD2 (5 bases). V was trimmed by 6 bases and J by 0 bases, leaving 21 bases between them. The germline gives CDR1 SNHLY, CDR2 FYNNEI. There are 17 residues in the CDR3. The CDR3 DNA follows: TGTGCCAGCAGCGGACTCCTCGCGCTAACAAGCTCCTACGAGCAGTACTTC. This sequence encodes CASSGLLALTSSYEQYF.

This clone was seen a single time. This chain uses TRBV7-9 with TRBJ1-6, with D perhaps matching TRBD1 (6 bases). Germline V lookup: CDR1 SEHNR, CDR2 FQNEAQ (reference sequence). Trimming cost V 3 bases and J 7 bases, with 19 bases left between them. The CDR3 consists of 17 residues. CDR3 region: CASSFSFGDRKNSPLHF. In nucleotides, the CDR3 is TGTGCCAGCAGCTTCAGTTTCGGCGACAGGAAAAATTCACCCCTCCACTTT.

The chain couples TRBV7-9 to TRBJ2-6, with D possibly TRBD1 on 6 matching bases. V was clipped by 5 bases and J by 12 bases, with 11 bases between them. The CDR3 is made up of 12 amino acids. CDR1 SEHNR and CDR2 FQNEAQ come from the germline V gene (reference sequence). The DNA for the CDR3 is TGTGCCAGCAGCGCCACAGGGACCGTCCTGACTTTC. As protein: CASSATGTVLTF.

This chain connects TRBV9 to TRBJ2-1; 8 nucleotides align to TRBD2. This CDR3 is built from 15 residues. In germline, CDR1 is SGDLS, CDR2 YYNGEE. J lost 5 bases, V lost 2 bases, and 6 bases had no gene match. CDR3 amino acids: CASSVVGGGNNEQFF. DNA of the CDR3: TGTGCCAGCAGCGTGGTAGGCGGGGGGAACAATGAGCAGTTCTTC.

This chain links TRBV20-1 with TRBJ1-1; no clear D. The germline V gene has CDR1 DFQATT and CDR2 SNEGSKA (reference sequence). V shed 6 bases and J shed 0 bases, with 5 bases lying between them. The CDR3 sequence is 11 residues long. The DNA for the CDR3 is TGCAGTGCCAGGATGAACACTGAAGCTTTCTTT. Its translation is CSARMNTEAFF.

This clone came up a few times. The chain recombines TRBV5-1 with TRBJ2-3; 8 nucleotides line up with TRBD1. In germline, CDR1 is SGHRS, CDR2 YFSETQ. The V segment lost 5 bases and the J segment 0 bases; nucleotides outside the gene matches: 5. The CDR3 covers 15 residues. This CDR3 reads CASRQGAVSTDTQYF. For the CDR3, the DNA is TGCGCCAGCAGGCAGGGGGCGGTTAGCACAGATACGCAGTATTTT.

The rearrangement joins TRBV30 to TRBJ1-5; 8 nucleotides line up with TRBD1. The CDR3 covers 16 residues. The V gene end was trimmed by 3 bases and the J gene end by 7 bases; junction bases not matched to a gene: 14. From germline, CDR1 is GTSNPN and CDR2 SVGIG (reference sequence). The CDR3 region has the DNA TGTGCCTGGAGCCCCGGCGGACAGGGTCCCAGCCAGCCCCAGCATTTT. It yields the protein CAWSPGGQGPSQPQHF.

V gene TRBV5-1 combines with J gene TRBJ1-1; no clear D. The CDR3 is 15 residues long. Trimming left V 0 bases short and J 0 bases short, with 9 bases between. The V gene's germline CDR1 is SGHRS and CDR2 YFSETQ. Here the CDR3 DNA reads TGCGCCAGCAGCTTGGGAGCAGGCTTGAACACTGAAGCTTTCTTT. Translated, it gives CASSLGAGLNTEAFF.